The clone carrying this T cell receptor (beta chain) was seen only a few times. Its antigen remains unidentified. The data are from a study of T cell responses to AZD1222 COVID-19 vaccine. The assay was immunoSEQ multiplex PCR, and TCRdb's table has in-frame clones only and misses some. The sample consists of roughly 53,000 clones, approximately 85% of them appearing once. Points from the study as a whole: Samples come after the peak T cell response, not at day 14. Recipients of two AZD1222 doses showed rising Spike-specific TCR breadth and depth. There were vaccine-associated CD4 TCRs across spike, dominant at 160-218 and 743-854. Clonal diversity may have been underestimated, and the donors were mostly white British, with more females than males.

Germline values: CDR1 SGHDT, CDR2 YYEEEE. This CDR3 has 19 residues. Trimming at V came to 3 bases and at J to 5 bases, leaving 16 bases not matched to a gene. This chain connects TRBV5-6 to TRBJ2-2; 10 positions agree with TRBD2. The sequence came from an adult in good health. The sequenced sample was peripheral blood, obtained on day 0 of MenACWY control vaccination. The CDR3 coding sequence is TGTGCCAGCAGCTCCGGGCGGCCTCTAGCGGGAGTTGCGACCGGGGAGCTGTTTTTT. This sequence encodes CASSSGRPLAGVATGELFF.